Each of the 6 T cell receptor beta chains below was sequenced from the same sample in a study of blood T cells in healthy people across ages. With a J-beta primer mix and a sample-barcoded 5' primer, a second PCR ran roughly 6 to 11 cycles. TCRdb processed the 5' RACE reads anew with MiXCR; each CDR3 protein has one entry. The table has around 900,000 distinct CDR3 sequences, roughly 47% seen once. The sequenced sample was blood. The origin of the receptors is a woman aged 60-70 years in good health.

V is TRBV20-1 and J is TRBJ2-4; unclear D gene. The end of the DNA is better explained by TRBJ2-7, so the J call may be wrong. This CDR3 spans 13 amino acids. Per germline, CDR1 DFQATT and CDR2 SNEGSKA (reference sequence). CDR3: CSARALTNCEQYF. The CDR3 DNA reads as TGCAGTGCTAGGGCCCTAACCAACTGCGAGCAGTACTTC.

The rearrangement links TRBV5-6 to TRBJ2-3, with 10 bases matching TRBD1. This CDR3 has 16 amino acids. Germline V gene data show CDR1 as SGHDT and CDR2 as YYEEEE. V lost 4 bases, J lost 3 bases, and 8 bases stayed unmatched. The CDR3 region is CASSVDRGRTTDTQYF. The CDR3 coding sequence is TGTGCCAGCAGCGTTGACAGGGGGCGGACTACAGATACGCAGTATTTT.

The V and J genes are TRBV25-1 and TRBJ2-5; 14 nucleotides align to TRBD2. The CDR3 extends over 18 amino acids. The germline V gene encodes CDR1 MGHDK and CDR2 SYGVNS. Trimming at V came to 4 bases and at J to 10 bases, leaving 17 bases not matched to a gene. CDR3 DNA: TGTGCCAGCAGTGTCGGTTGGGGGCCCGGGACTAGCGGGAGAGTCCAGTACTTC. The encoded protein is CASSVGWGPGTSGRVQYF.

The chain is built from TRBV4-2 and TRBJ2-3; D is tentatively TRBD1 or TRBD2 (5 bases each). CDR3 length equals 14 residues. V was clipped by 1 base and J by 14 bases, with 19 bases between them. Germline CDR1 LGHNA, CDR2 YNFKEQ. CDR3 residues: CASSQAPGTPVRYF. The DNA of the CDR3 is TGTGCCAGCAGCCAAGCTCCCGGGACCCCAGTGCGGTATTTT.

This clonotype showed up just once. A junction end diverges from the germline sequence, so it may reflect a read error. This CDR3 is CSVEAGLAYEQYF. The CDR3 DNA reads TGCAGCGTCGAAGCGGGATTAGCCTACGAGCAGTACTTC. V gene TRBV29-1 combines with J gene TRBJ2-4, with 7 bases aligning to TRBD2. The J call may be wrong; the DNA end is better matched by TRBJ2-7. Germline V gene data show CDR1 as SQVTM and CDR2 as ANQGSEA. CDR3 length: 13 residues.

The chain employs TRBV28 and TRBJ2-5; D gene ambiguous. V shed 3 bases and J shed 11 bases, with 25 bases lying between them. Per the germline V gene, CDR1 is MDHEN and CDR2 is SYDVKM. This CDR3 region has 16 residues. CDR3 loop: CASSFWVEGGRNEQYF. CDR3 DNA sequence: TGTGCCAGCAGTTTTTGGGTTGAAGGCGGTCGGAATGAGCAGTACTTC.